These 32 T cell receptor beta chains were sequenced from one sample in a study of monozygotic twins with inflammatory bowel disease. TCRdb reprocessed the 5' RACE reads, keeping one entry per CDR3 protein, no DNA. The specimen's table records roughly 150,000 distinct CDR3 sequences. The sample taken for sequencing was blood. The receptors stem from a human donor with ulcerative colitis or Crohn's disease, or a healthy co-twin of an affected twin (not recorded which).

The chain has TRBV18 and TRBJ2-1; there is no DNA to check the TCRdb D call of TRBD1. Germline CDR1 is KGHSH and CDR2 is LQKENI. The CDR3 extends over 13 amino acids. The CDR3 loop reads CASSRGFGDEQFF.

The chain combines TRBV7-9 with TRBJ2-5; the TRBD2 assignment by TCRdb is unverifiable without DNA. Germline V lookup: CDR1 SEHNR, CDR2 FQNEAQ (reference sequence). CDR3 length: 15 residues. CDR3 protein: CASSTGLAGVKTQYF.

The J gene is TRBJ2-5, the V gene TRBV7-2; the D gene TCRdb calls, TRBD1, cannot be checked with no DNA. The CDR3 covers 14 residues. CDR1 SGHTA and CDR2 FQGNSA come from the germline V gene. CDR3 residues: CASSQGREKETQYF.

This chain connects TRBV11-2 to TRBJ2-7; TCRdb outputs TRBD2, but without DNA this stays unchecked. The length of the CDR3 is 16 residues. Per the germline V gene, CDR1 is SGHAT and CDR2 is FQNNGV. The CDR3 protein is CASSLAPPGRDYEQYF.

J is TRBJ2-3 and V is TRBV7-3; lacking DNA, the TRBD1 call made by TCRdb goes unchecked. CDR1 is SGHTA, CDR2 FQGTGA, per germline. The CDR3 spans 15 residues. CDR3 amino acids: CASSPQGLSTDTQYF.

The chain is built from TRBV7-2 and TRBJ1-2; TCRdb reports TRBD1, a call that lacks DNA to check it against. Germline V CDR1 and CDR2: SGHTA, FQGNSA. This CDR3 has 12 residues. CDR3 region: CASSPQGLGYTF.

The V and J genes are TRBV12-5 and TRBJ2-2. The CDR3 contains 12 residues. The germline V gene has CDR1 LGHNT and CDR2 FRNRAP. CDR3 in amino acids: CASGPHTGELFF.

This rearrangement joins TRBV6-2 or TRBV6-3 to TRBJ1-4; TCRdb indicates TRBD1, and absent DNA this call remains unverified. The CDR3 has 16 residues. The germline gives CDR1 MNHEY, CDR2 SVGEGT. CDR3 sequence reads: CASSYSGKGIDEKLFF.

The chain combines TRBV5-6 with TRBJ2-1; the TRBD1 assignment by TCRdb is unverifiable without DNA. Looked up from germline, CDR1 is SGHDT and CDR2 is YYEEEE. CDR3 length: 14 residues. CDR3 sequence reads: CASSLVSPRAEQFF.

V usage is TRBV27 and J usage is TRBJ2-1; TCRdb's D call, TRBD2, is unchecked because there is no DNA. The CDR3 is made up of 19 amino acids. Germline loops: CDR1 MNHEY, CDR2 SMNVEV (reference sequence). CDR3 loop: CASTRTTSGRPSSYNEQFF.

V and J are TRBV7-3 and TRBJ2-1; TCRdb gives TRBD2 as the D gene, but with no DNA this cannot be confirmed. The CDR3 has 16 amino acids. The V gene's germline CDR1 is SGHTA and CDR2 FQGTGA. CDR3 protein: CASSPLAGGSYNEQFF.

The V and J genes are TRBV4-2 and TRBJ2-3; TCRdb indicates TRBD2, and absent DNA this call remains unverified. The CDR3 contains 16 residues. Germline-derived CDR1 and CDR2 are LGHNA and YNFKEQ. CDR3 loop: CASSPRLAPRTDTQYF.

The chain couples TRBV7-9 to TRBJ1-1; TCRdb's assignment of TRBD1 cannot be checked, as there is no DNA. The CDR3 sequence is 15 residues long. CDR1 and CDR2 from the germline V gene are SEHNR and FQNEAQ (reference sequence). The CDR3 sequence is CASSPPTGAWAEAFF.

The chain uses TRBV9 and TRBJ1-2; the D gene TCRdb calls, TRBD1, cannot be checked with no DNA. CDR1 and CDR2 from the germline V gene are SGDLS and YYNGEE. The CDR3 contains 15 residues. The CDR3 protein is CASSVAGGAGYGYTF.

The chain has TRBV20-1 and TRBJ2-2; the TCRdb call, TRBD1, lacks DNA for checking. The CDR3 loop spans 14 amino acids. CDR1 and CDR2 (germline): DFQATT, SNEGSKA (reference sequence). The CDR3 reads CSARPTSGVGELFF.

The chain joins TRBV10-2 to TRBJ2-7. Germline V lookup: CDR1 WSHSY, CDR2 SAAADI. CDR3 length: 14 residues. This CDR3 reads CASSEGQETYEQYF.

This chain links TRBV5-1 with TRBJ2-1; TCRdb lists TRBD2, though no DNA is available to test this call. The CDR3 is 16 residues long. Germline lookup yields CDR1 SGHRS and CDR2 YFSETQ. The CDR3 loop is CASSWSTSGRLGEQFF.

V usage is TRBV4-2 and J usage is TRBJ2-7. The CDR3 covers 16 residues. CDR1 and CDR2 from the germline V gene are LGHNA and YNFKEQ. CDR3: CASSQDFPTVTYEQYF.

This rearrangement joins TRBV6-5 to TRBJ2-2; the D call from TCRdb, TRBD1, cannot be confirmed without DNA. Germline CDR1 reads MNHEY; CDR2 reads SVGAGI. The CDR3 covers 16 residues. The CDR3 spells CASSYSGTINTGELFF.

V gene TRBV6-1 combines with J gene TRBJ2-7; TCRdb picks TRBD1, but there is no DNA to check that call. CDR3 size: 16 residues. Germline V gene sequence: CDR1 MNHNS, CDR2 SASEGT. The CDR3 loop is CASTAKSGTGVLEQYF.

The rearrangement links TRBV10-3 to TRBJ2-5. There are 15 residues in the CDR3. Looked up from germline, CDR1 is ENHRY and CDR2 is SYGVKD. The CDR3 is CAISVGGANQETQYF.

CDR3 sequence: CASSFQERNTGELFF. The chain joins TRBV28 to TRBJ2-2. CDR1 and CDR2 (germline): MDHEN, SYDVKM. The length of the CDR3 is 15 residues.

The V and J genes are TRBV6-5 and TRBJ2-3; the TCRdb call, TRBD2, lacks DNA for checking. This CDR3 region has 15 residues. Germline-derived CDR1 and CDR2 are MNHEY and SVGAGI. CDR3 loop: CASSLGGDGTDTQYF.

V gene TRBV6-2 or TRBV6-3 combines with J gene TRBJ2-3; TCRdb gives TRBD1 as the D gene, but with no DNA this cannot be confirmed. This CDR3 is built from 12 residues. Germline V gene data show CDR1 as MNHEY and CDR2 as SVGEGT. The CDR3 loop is CASSSGFGARYF.

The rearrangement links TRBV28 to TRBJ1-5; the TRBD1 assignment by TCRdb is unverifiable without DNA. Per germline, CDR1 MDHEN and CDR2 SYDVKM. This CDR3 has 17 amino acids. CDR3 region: CASRGTGRAYSNQPQHF.

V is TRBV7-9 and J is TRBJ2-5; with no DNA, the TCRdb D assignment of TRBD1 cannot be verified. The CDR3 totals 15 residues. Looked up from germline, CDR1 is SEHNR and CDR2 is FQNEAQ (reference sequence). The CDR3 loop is CASSSPGQGGETQYF.

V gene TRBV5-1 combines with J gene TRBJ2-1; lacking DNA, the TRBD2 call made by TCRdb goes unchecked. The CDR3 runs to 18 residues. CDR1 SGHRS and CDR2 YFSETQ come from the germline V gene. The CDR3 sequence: CASSSKWTLAGGPNEQFF.

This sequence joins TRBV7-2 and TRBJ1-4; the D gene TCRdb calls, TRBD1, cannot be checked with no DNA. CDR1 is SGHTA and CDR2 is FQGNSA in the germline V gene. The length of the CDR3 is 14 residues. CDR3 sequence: CASSRDGNNEKLFF.

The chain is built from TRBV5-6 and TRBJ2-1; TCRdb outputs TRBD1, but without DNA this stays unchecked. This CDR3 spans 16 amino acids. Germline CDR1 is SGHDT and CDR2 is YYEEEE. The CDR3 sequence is CASSLKRGRSYNEQFF.

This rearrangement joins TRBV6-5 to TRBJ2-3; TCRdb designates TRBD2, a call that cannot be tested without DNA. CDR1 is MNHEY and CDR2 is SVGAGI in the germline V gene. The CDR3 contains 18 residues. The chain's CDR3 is CASSYSAGGRFGADTQYF.

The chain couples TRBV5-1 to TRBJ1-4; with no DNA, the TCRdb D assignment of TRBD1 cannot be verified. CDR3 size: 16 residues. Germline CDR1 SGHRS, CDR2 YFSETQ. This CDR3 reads CASSLRTTPTNEKLFF. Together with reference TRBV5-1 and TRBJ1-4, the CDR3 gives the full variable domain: KAGVTQTPRYLIKTRGQQVTLSCSPISGHRSVSWYQQTPGQGLQFLFEYFSETQRNKGNFPGRFSGRQFSNSRSEMNVSTLELGDSALYLCASSLRTTPTNEKLFFGSGTQLSVL.

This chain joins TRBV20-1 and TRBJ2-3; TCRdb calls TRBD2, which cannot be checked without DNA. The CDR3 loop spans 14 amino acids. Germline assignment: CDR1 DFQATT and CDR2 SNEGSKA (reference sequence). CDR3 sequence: CSARAVRGTDTQYF.